This T cell receptor (beta chain) was recovered during a study of blood T cell repertoires in COVID-19. The overall study: Sources were T cells, B-cell-depleted T cells, or PBMCs; the material itself was cDNA or gDNA.

Trimming took off 6 bases at V and 14 bases at J, with 16 bases between the two ends. This CDR3 has 13 amino acids. Germline CDR1 and CDR2: KGHDR and SFDVKD. In the original processing: Reference gene primer amplification gave nucleated cell count estimates. TCRdb's copy holds only in-frame clones and misses some; the assay was immunoSEQ multiplex PCR. D and trimming were read from the DNA, whereas the V and J calls and clone size are those reported in that table. The repertoire includes roughly 150,000 clones, over 80% of them detected once, and about 5% sits in the top ten. The material sequenced was PBMCs or T cells enriched from blood (not recorded which). The TCR originated in a man in his sixties or seventies who had been exposed to COVID-19. The chain recombines TRBV24-1 with TRBJ1-6, with D tentatively TRBD1 (5 bases). Here the CDR3 DNA reads TGTGCCACCAGTAACGACGGACATTCTTCCCTCCACTTT. Translation: CATSNDGHSSLHF.